The clone carrying this TCR beta chain has at least ten counts. Preparation of the TCRbeta library involved a method that used unique molecular identifiers. In TCRdb, the PCR reads were re-called with MiXCR into one record per CDR3 protein. Of nearly 400,000 distinct CDR3 sequences in the sample, around 21% are singletons; the top ten hold around 4%. The source of the sample is a study of T-cell reconstitution after alpha-beta-depleted transplantation in children. Germline V gene lookup returns CDR1 MNHNS and CDR2 SASEGT. CDR3 length equals 14 residues. The junction had 7 bases not matched to a gene; V was cut back by 5 bases and J by 7 bases.

Specimen: PBMCs from the stem cell graft donor, collected from the stem cell graft. The TCR sequence derives from a human donor who donated a stem cell graft to a child with acute myeloid leukemia. This chain joins TRBV6-1 and TRBJ2-4; 8 bases are a match to TRBD1. This chain's CDR3 is CASSPGTGGNIQYF. The CDR3 bases are TGTGCCAGCAGTCCTGGGACAGGCGGGAACATTCAGTACTTC.